The 13 T cell receptor beta chains given below trace back to one sample, sequenced in a study of blood T cells in healthy people across ages. Primed by a sample-barcoded 5' primer and a J-beta primer mix, a second PCR proceeded for roughly 7 to 11 cycles. One entry per CDR3 protein, called by TCRdb with MiXCR from the 5' RACE reads. Here the sample spans approximately 690,000 distinct CDR3 sequences, under 65% being singletons. Material for sequencing was blood. These receptors originate from a man between 60 and 70 years old in good health.

CDR3 in amino acids: CSVTSSGNTIYF. CDR3 nucleotide sequence: TGCAGCGTGACCAGCTCTGGAAACACCATATATTTT. The rearrangement links TRBV29-1 to TRBJ1-3; D unresolved. Trimming removed 6 bases from V and 0 bases from J, with 6 bases in between. Germline lookup yields CDR1 SQVTM and CDR2 ANQGSEA. The CDR3 has 12 residues.

This chain uses TRBV9 with TRBJ2-3; weak D call: TRBD1 (5 bases). The V end lost 4 bases, the J end lost 3 bases, and 12 bases lay between the germline ends. Germline-derived CDR1 and CDR2 are SGDLS and YYNGEE. The CDR3 is 14 amino acids. The CDR3 loop reads CASSWGYLTDTQYF. The CDR3 nucleotides are TGTGCCAGCAGCTGGGGCTACCTGACAGATACGCAGTATTTT.

This clonotype has only a few counts. V usage is TRBV6-6 and J usage is TRBJ2-3; 7 bases line up with TRBD2. CDR3 length: 12 amino acids. Per the germline V gene, CDR1 is MNHNY and CDR2 is SVGAGI (reference sequence). V gave up 6 bases and J gave up 10 bases; unmatched junction bases: 7. CDR3 amino acids: CASSPPGGAQYF. The CDR3 bases are TGTGCCAGCAGCCCACCGGGGGGTGCGCAGTATTTT.

The V gene is TRBV10-2, the J gene TRBJ2-5; 9 bases are shared with TRBD2. Trimming removed 2 bases from V and 3 bases from J; junction bases left unmatched: 13. The CDR3 contains 18 residues. From germline, CDR1 is WSHSY and CDR2 SAAADI. CDR3 DNA sequence: TGCGCCAGCAGTGAGAACCCCCTAGTAGCGGGGGCAAAAGAGACCCAGTACTTC. It codes for CASSENPLVAGAKETQYF.

This clonotype was seen more than once but under ten times. The genes are TRBV5-1 and TRBJ2-6; D may match TRBD1 or TRBD2 (5 bases each). Trimming pared 1 base from V and 0 bases from J, leaving 8 bases between. The CDR3 runs to 16 residues. Germline lookup yields CDR1 SGHRS and CDR2 YFSETQ. The CDR3: CASSLPGASGANVLTF. In DNA, the CDR3 is TGCGCCAGCAGCTTGCCCGGGGCCTCTGGGGCCAACGTCCTGACTTTC. Full variable domain (rest looked up from reference TRBV5-1 and TRBJ2-6): KAGVTQTPRYLIKTRGQQVTLSCSPISGHRSVSWYQQTPGQGLQFLFEYFSETQRNKGNFPGRFSGRQFSNSRSEMNVSTLELGDSALYLCASSLPGASGANVLTFGAGSRLTVL.

The chain carries TRBV9 and TRBJ1-2; D is possibly TRBD1 (6 bases). Trimming left V 4 bases short and J 3 bases short, with 10 bases between. Germline CDR1 is SGDLS and CDR2 is YYNGEE. This CDR3 comprises 13 residues. CDR3 DNA: TGTGCCAGCAGCCAGGACAGCTACTATGGCTACACCTTC. Residues: CASSQDSYYGYTF.

V gene TRBV9 combines with J gene TRBJ2-3; D not certain. The CDR3 runs 14 residues. The V end was cut by 4 bases, the J end by 4 bases, with 13 bases between. In germline, CDR1 is SGDLS, CDR2 YYNGEE. CDR3 loop: CASSPLTASDTQYF. The CDR3 coding sequence is TGTGCCAGCAGCCCATTGACCGCATCAGATACGCAGTATTTT.

Concerning this clonotype itself: Germline and junction disagree at one end, which may indicate a read error. The chain carries TRBV18 and TRBJ2-7; 9 bases are shared with TRBD1. Germline V gene sequence: CDR1 KGHSH, CDR2 LQKENI. The length of the CDR3 is 13 residues. The CDR3, as DNA: TGTGCCAGCTCACGAGACAGGGGGGGCGAGCAGCACTTC. The encoded protein is CASSRDRGGEQHF.

The V gene is TRBV6-5, the J gene TRBJ2-5; TRBD1 matches at 7 bases. CDR1 is MNHEY, CDR2 SVGAGI, per germline. The CDR3 length is 14 residues. J lost 1 base, V lost 9 bases, and 8 bases had no gene match. The CDR3, as DNA: TGTGCCAGTAAGAGGACAGGCCGCCAAGAGACCCAGTACTTC. The encoded protein is CASKRTGRQETQYF.

The rearrangement links TRBV20-1 to TRBJ2-3; D is perhaps TRBD1 (5 bases). This CDR3 contains 12 residues. Germline values: CDR1 DFQATT, CDR2 SNEGSKA (reference sequence). V was clipped by 5 bases and J by 5 bases, with 11 bases between them. CDR3 protein: CSAYWGQDTQYF. CDR3 DNA sequence: TGCAGTGCTTACTGGGGCCAAGATACGCAGTATTTT.

This clonotype was found a few times. The chain recombines TRBV6-2 or TRBV6-3 with TRBJ1-5, with a possible D match to TRBD1 (5 bases). Germline V gene sequence: CDR1 MNHEY, CDR2 SVGEGT. The V and J ends lost 5 bases and 0 bases respectively, with 11 bases between them. The CDR3 length is 15 residues. CDR3 residues: CASSTQGYSNQPQHF. The CDR3 nucleotides read TGTGCCAGCAGTACCCAGGGATATAGCAATCAGCCCCAGCATTTT.

This sequence joins TRBV10-3 and TRBJ1-1; D gene unclear. This CDR3 contains 12 residues. V was pared by 0 bases and J by 11 bases, with 10 bases between. Germline V gives CDR1 ENHRY, CDR2 SYGVKD. For the CDR3, the DNA is TGTGCCATCAGTGAGTCGGGGTATGTGGCTTTCTTT. This gives the protein CAISESGYVAFF.

This clonotype was seen a few times. The chain joins TRBV5-4 to TRBJ2-6; D is uncertain. Per germline, CDR1 SGHNT and CDR2 YYREEE (reference sequence). This CDR3 spans 17 amino acids. The V and J ends lost 4 bases and 0 bases respectively, with 14 bases between them. CDR3 region: CASSVASLYSGANVLTF. The CDR3 DNA is TGTGCCAGCAGCGTAGCAAGCCTATACTCTGGGGCCAACGTCCTGACTTTC.